Given below is one TCR beta chain in context. The data were obtained in a study of blood T cell repertoires in COVID-19. In the study overall: T cells, B-cell-depleted T cells, or PBMCs supplied cDNA or gDNA.

Sequencing was performed with immunoSEQ multiplex PCR; in TCRdb, only in-frame clones are kept and a portion is missing. The sample contains 210,000 or so clones, around 86% of which appear only once. The TCR sequence derives from a human donor in a cohort sampled during active COVID-19. The specimen was peripheral blood.

The CDR3 loop is CASSLDGSYEQYF. CDR3 coding DNA: TGCGCCAGCAGCTTGGACGGCTCCTACGAGCAGTACTTC. The gene calls are TRBV5-1 and TRBJ2-7; D unclear. The germline V gene encodes CDR1 SGHRS and CDR2 YFSETQ. This CDR3 has 13 residues. The V and J ends lost 0 bases and 0 bases respectively, with 4 bases between them.